The 26 T cell receptor beta chains below were found in one sample sequenced in a study of T cell repertoires in cytomegalovirus infection. TCRdb reprocessed the reads via MiXCR and lists one record per CDR3 protein. The sample has around 74,000 distinct CDR3 sequences, roughly 3.6% seen once; the top ten hold 4.6%. The sample taken for sequencing was PBMCs. These receptor sequences come from a human donor in good health (CMV status not recorded). Some clones in this sample may be carry-over from other donors' samples.

This clonotype has a count of ten or more. The chain is built from TRBV15 and TRBJ2-1; D might be TRBD1 or TRBD2, each matching 6 bases. V was trimmed by 0 bases and J by 5 bases, leaving 14 bases between them. Per the germline V gene, CDR1 is LNHNV and CDR2 is YYDKDF (reference sequence). CDR3 length: 16 residues. This CDR3 is CATSREGGRYHNEQFF. Here the CDR3 DNA reads TGTGCCACCAGCAGAGAGGGGGGCAGATACCACAATGAGCAGTTCTTC.

This clonotype was picked up a small number of times. The chain employs TRBV30 and TRBJ1-1, with D hard to call. With 0 bases removed from V and 1 base from J, the gap between germline ends came to 12 bases. This CDR3 region has 15 residues. Germline values: CDR1 GTSNPN, CDR2 SVGIG (reference sequence). The CDR3 sequence: CAWSVWRAANTEAFF. Written as DNA, the CDR3 is TGTGCCTGGAGTGTCTGGCGAGCCGCGAACACTGAAGCTTTCTTT. Variable domain in full (rest from reference TRBV30 and TRBJ1-1): SQTIHQWPATLVQPVGSPLSLECTVEGTSNPNLYWYRQAAGRGLQLLFYSVGIGQISSEVPQNLSASRPQDRQFILSSKKLLLSDSGFYLCAWSVWRAANTEAFFGQGTRLTVV.

This clonotype occurred many times. This rearrangement joins TRBV28 to TRBJ1-3; tentatively, D is TRBD1 (5 bases). This CDR3 has 16 amino acids. Germline CDR1 MDHEN, CDR2 SYDVKM. Trimming took 6 bases from V and 3 from J, leaving 18 bases between them. In DNA form, the CDR3 reads TGTGCCAGCAGACCCGAGCGAGGGACTGTTGGAAACACCATATATTTT. This codes for CASRPERGTVGNTIYF.

This clonotype was seen at least ten times. The gene calls are TRBV11-1 and TRBJ2-5, with a weak D call TRBD1 (6 bases). Germline CDR1 SGHAT, CDR2 FQDESV (reference sequence). Trimming left V 5 bases short and J 0 bases short, with 10 bases between. CDR3 length: 14 residues. The CDR3 DNA sequence: TGTGCCAGCAGCCCCGGACAGAACCAAGAGACCCAGTACTTC. Protein sequence: CASSPGQNQETQYF.

This clonotype was seen ten or more times. The chain links TRBV28 to TRBJ1-1, with a possible D match to TRBD1 (5 bases). The germline V gene encodes CDR1 MDHEN and CDR2 SYDVKM. Trimming left V 6 bases short and J 2 bases short, with 16 bases between. The CDR3 length is 15 residues. The CDR3 region has the DNA TGTGCCAGCAGACCACACGGGACTTTCAACACTGAAGCTTTCTTT. Encoded protein: CASRPHGTFNTEAFF. Full variable domain (outside the CDR3, taken from reference TRBV28 and TRBJ1-1): DVKVTQSSRYLVKRTGEKVFLECVQDMDHENMFWYRQDPGLGLRLIYFSYDVKMKEKGDIPEGYSVSREKKERFSLILESASTNQTSMYLCASRPHGTFNTEAFFGQGTRLTVV.

This clonotype was counted ten times or more. This chain connects TRBV28 to TRBJ1-1; a weak D match, TRBD1 (5 bases). The CDR3 sequence is 13 residues long. In germline, CDR1 is MDHEN, CDR2 SYDVKM. V lost 7 bases to trimming and J lost 7 bases, with 16 bases between them. The CDR3 DNA reads TGTGCCAGCAAAACCCCGTGGGGCAGTGAAGCTTTCTTT. Amino acids: CASKTPWGSEAFF.

This clonotype was seen at least ten times. In nucleotides, the CDR3 is TGTGCCAGCAGCACCAAGCGGATACAAGAGACCCAGTACTTC. Translated, it gives CASSTKRIQETQYF. The chain carries TRBV11-2 and TRBJ2-5, with D maybe TRBD2 (5 bases). V shed 5 bases and J shed 2 bases, with 12 bases lying between them. The CDR3 extends over 14 amino acids. Per germline, CDR1 SGHAT and CDR2 FQNNGV.

This clonotype occurred many times. This chain connects TRBV12-3 or TRBV12-4 to TRBJ2-5, with TRBD2 matching 7 bases. This CDR3 spans 14 amino acids. V lost 1 base, J lost 3 bases, and 2 bases stayed unmatched. The CDR3 DNA reads as TGTGCCAGCAGTTTAGGGGGGGGGAAAGAGACCCAGTACTTC. Translation: CASSLGGGKETQYF.

This clonotype was seen repeatedly, ten times or more. CDR3 sequence reads: CASRETSGGHYEQYF. CDR3 in DNA: TGTGCCAGCAGGGAGACTAGCGGGGGACACTACGAGCAGTACTTC. The chain uses TRBV28 and TRBJ2-7, with 12 bases that match TRBD2. This CDR3 region has 15 residues. Germline lookup yields CDR1 MDHEN and CDR2 SYDVKM. The J segment lost 3 bases and the V segment lost 6 bases, leaving 6 bases of the junction unmatched.

To note about this clonotype: A much more abundant neighbour one base away suggests this may be a read error. This chain joins TRBV15 and TRBJ1-2, with no clear D. V gave up 5 bases and J gave up 8 bases, with 18 bases separating them. CDR1 and CDR2 from the germline V gene are LNHNV and YYDKDF (reference sequence). The CDR3 runs to 14 residues. The CDR3 DNA reads TGTGCCACCAGCGGATATTTTCCGGGAGGAGGCTACACCTTC. It translates to CATSGYFPGGGYTF.

This clonotype was seen many times. The V and J genes are TRBV7-2 and TRBJ2-3; D is possibly TRBD2 (7 bases). The germline V gene encodes CDR1 SGHTA and CDR2 FQGNSA. The CDR3 has 15 amino acids. Trimming cost V 2 bases and J 5 bases, with 14 bases left between them. The CDR3 spells CASSLFGGAEDTQYF. The CDR3 DNA sequence: TGTGCCAGCAGCTTATTTGGGGGGGCAGAAGATACGCAGTATTTT.

This clonotype was picked up many times. This chain connects TRBV4-3 to TRBJ1-4; weak D call: TRBD1 (5 bases). V was cut by 2 bases and J by 5 bases, with 15 bases left in between. Per germline, CDR1 LGHNA and CDR2 YSLEER. There are 16 residues in the CDR3. CDR3 sequence: CASSQSRPTANEKLFF. The CDR3 DNA reads TGCGCCAGCAGCCAAAGTCGTCCGACAGCCAATGAAAAACTGTTTTTT.

This clonotype was seen only a few times. J is TRBJ2-1 and V is TRBV6-5, with TRBD2 identical over 7 bases. Germline V gene data show CDR1 as MNHEY and CDR2 as SVGAGI. The ends lost 0 bases at V and 9 bases at J; junction bases unmatched: 8. There are 15 residues in the CDR3. The CDR3 coding sequence is TGTGCCAGCAGTTACTCCTCGTTAGCGGGCGGTGAGCAGTTCTTC. Protein product: CASSYSSLAGGEQFF.

This clonotype appeared many times. The chain is built from TRBV4-3 and TRBJ1-2, with a tentative D call TRBD1 (5 bases). Germline lookup yields CDR1 LGHNA and CDR2 YSLEER. V was pared by 0 bases and J by 4 bases, with 12 bases between. The CDR3 covers 15 residues. CDR3 region: CASSQDWGSGYGYTF. CDR3 DNA: TGCGCCAGCAGCCAAGATTGGGGGTCAGGCTATGGCTACACCTTC.

This clonotype was recorded at least ten times. This sequence joins TRBV6-2 or TRBV6-3 and TRBJ2-4, with no clear D. The CDR3 sequence is 16 residues long. Germline CDR1 MNHEY, CDR2 SVGEGT. V gave up 1 base and J gave up 0 bases, with 10 bases separating them. The CDR3 DNA reads TGTGCCAGCAGTTACTGGGCAGGCCGAGCCAAAAACATTCAGTACTTC. The encoded protein is CASSYWAGRAKNIQYF.

This clonotype was seen at least ten times. This sequence joins TRBV20-1 and TRBJ1-2; TRBD1 matches at 8 bases. The CDR3 loop spans 13 amino acids. Trimming at V came to 3 bases and at J to 6 bases, leaving 6 bases not matched to a gene. Germline lookup yields CDR1 DFQATT and CDR2 SNEGSKA (reference sequence). The CDR3 reads CSASLKQGDGYTF. As DNA, the CDR3 is TGCAGTGCTAGCCTAAAACAGGGGGATGGCTACACCTTC.

This clonotype was counted many times. The DNA for the CDR3 is TGTGCCAGCAGTGGGGATTATAGCAATCAGCCCCAGCATTTT. It translates to CASSGDYSNQPQHF. The J gene is TRBJ1-5, the V gene TRBV6-1; D is unresolved. Germline-derived CDR1 and CDR2 are MNHNS and SASEGT. Trimming removed 4 bases at V and 0 bases at J, with 7 bases between. CDR3 length equals 14 residues.

The sample holds many counts of this clonotype. The genes are TRBV19 and TRBJ1-2; TRBD1 might be the D (6 bases). The CDR3 length is 13 residues. Trimming cost V 6 bases and J 5 bases, with 13 bases left between them. In germline, CDR1 is LNHDA, CDR2 SQIVND (reference sequence). This CDR3 reads CASSPRDKYGYTF. The CDR3, as DNA: TGTGCCAGTAGCCCCCGGGACAAATATGGCTACACCTTC.

This clonotype was detected many times. This chain links TRBV18 with TRBJ2-7, with D possibly matching TRBD2 (5 bases). The CDR3 covers 13 residues. Germline CDR1 and CDR2: KGHSH and LQKENI. The V end was cut by 4 bases, the J end by 2 bases, with 9 bases between. CDR3 coding DNA: TGTGCCAGCTCACGGACTCCCACCTACGAGCAGTACTTC. As protein: CASSRTPTYEQYF.

This clonotype came up many times. The V gene is TRBV28, the J gene TRBJ2-1; D uncertain. The V and J ends lost 2 bases and 2 bases respectively, with 7 bases between them. Germline CDR1 MDHEN, CDR2 SYDVKM. This CDR3 comprises 14 residues. The CDR3 reads CASSLRIAYNEQFF. The CDR3 coding sequence is TGTGCCAGCAGTTTACGGATTGCCTACAATGAGCAGTTCTTC.

This clonotype was recorded at least ten times. The rearrangement links TRBV28 to TRBJ2-1; D unclear. The CDR3 length is 11 residues. Germline V gene lookup returns CDR1 MDHEN and CDR2 SYDVKM. Trimming cost V 7 bases and J 5 bases, with 6 bases left between them. The CDR3 region is CASTENNEQFF. The CDR3 DNA sequence: TGTGCCAGCACCGAGAACAATGAGCAGTTCTTC.

This clonotype was seen many times. The rearrangement links TRBV20-1 to TRBJ2-7, with 8 bases that match TRBD1. The CDR3 consists of 15 residues. Germline CDR1 and CDR2: DFQATT and SNEGSKA (reference sequence). V lost 1 base and J lost 7; bases outside the gene matches: 12. CDR3 sequence (DNA): TGCAGTGCTAGAGGGTTGGGACAGGTGCGTGGGGAGCAGTACTTC. The encoded protein is CSARGLGQVRGEQYF.

This clonotype was found many times. The chain has TRBV7-2 and TRBJ2-7; tentative D call: TRBD1 (5 bases). CDR1 SGHTA and CDR2 FQGNSA come from the germline V gene. Trimming removed 4 bases from V and 4 bases from J, with 14 bases in between. CDR3 length: 14 amino acids. CDR3: CASSYSGPGYEQYF. Here the CDR3 DNA reads TGTGCCAGCAGCTACTCAGGGCCAGGGTACGAGCAGTACTTC.

This clonotype was observed at least ten times. The chain employs TRBV24-1 and TRBJ1-1; possible D gene TRBD1, 5 bases. The CDR3 has 11 amino acids. V shed 7 bases and J shed 5 bases, with 7 bases lying between them. Germline V CDR1 and CDR2: KGHDR, SFDVKD. CDR3 coding DNA: TGTGCCACCAGAGAGGGGACTGAAGCTTTCTTT. Residues: CATREGTEAFF.

This clonotype was seen many times. The V and J genes are TRBV28 and TRBJ2-3, with D uncertain. The CDR3 loop spans 12 amino acids. Germline V gene lookup returns CDR1 MDHEN and CDR2 SYDVKM. Trimming shortened V by 1 base and J by 6 bases, and 5 bases separated the two germline ends. The CDR3 bases are TGTGCCAGCAGTTTATATGGCGATACGCAGTATTTT. It translates to CASSLYGDTQYF. The entire variable domain, with the rest obtained from reference TRBV28 and TRBJ2-3, is as follows: DVKVTQSSRYLVKRTGEKVFLECVQDMDHENMFWYRQDPGLGLRLIYFSYDVKMKEKGDIPEGYSVSREKKERFSLILESASTNQTSMYLCASSLYGDTQYFGPGTRLTVL.

This clonotype was observed many times. The chain employs TRBV7-8 and TRBJ1-5; D perhaps matches TRBD1 (6 bases). V lost 5 bases and J 7 bases, leaving 18 bases between the germline ends. This CDR3 comprises 15 residues. Germline V lookup: CDR1 SGHVS, CDR2 FQNEAQ. CDR3 amino acids: CASSVDTGMRQPQHF. DNA for the CDR3: TGTGCCAGCAGCGTAGACACAGGGATGAGACAGCCCCAGCATTTT.